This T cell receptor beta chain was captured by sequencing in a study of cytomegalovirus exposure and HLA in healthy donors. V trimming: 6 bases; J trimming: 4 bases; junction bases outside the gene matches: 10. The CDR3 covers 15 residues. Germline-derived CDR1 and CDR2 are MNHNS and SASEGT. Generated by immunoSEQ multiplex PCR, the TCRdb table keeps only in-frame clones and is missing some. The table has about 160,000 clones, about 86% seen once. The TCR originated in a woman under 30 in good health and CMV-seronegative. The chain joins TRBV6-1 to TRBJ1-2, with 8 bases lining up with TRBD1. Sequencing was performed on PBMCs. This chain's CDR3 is CASRITGGSSYGYTF. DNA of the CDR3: TGTGCCAGCAGAATCACAGGGGGGAGTAGCTATGGCTACACCTTC.